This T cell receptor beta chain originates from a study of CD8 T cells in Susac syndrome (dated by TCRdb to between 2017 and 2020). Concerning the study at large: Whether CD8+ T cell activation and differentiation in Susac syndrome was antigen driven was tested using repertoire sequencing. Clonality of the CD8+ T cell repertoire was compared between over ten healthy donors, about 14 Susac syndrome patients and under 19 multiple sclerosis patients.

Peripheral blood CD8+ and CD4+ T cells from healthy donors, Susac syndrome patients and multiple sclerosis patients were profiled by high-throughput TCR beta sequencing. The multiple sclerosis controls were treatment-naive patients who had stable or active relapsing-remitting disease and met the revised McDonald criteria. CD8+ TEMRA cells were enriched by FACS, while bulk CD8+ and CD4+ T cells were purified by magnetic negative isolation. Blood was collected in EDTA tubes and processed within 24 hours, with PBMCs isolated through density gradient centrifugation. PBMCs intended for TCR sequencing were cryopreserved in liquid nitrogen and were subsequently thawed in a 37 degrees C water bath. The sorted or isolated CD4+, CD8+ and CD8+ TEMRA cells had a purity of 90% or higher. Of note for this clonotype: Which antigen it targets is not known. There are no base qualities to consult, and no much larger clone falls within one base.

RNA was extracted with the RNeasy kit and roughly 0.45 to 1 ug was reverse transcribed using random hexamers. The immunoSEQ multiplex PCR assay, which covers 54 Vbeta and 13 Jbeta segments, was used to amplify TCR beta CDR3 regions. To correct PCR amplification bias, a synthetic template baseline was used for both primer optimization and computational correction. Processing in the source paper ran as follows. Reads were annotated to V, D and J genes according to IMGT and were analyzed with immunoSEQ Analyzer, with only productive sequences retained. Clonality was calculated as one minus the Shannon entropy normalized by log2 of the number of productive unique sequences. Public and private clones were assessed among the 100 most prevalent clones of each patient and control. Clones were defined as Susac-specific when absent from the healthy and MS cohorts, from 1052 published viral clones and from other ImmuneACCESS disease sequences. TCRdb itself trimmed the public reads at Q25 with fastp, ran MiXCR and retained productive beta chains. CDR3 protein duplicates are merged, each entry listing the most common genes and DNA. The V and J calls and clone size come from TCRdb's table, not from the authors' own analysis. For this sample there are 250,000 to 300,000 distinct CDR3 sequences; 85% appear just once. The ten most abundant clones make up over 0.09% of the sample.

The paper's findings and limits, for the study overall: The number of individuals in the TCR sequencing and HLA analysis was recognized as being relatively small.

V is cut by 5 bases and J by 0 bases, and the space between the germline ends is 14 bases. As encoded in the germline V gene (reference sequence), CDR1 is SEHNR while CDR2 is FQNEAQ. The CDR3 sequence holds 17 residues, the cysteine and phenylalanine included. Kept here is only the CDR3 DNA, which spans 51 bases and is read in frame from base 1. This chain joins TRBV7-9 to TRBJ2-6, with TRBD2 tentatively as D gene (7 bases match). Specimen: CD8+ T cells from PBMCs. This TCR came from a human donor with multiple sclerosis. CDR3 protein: CASSPPRGASGANVLTF. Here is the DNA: TGTGCCAGCAGCCCCCCTCGGGGGGCCTCTGGGGCCAACGTCCTGACTTTC.